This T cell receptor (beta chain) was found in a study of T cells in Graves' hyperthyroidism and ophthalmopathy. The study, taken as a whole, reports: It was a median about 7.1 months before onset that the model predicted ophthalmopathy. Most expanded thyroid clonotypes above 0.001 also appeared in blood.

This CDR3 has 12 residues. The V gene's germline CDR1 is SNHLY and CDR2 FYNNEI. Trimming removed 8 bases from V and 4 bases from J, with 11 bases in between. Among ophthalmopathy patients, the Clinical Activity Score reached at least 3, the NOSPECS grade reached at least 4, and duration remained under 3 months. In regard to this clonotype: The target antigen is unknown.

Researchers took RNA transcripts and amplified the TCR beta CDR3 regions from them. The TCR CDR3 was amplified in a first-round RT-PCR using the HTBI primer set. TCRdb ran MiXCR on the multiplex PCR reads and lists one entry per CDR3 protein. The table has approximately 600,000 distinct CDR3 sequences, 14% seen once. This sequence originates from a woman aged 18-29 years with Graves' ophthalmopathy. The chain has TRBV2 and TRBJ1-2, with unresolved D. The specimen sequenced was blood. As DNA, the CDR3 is TGTGCCAGCTCCTTTTGGAGCTATGGCTACACCTTC. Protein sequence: CASSFWSYGYTF. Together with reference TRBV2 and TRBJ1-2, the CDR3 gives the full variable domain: EPEVTQTPSHQVTQMGQEVILRCVPISNHLYFYWYRQILGQKVEFLVSFYNNEISEKSEIFDDQFSVERPDGSNFTLKIRSTKLEDSAMYFCASSFWSYGYTFGSGTRLTVV.